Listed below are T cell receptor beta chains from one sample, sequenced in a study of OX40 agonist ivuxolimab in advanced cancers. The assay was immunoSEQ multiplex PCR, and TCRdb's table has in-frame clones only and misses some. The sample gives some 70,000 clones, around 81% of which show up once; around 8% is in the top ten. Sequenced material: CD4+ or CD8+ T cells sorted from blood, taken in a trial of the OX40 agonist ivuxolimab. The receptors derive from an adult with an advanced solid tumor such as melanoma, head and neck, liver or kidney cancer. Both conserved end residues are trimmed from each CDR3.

ASSRKEGISYGYT	13	TRBV19
ASTRQGADTQY	11	TRBV19
ATTNRGFSEKLF	12	TRBV15
ASSLQGQASTGELF	14	TRBV7-7
ASSPTIGGMNEKLF	14	TRBV4-2
ASSAQQGRGTNTEAF	15	TRBV25-1
ASSEDETEYGYT	12	TRBV2
ASSQDRDEQF	10	TRBV18
SVGTDSYEQY	10	TRBV29-1
ASSFGLAGGPQF	12	TRBV7-2
ASSSQGRYGYT	11	TRBV7-9
ASSQAHQTTNEKLF	14	TRBV4-2
ASSARTGAFYEQY	13	TRBV11-1
APRGTDTQY	9	TRBV6-1
ASSWTSGGVRLRDTQY	16	TRBV7-2
ASSLWGVRTPNTGELF	16	TRBV5-1
ASRTIGQDYEQY	12	TRBV28
ASSVGLASGETQY	13	TRBV9
ASSLAGGGTEAF	12	TRBV28
ASSSGTGGTGNTIY	14	TRBV5-1
ASSLTSGSYTDTQY	14	TRBV11-2
ASSLGRGPYEQY	12	TRBV11-3
AWSYGNSNQPQH	12	TRBV30
ASSLVGQGVSTEAF	14	TRBV5-1
ASSPLRQGGGYT	12	TRBV11-2
ASSAETYGYT	10	TRBV7-9
AWNDRTDSYEQY	12	TRBV30
ASRPPLSSGNTIY	13	TRBV28